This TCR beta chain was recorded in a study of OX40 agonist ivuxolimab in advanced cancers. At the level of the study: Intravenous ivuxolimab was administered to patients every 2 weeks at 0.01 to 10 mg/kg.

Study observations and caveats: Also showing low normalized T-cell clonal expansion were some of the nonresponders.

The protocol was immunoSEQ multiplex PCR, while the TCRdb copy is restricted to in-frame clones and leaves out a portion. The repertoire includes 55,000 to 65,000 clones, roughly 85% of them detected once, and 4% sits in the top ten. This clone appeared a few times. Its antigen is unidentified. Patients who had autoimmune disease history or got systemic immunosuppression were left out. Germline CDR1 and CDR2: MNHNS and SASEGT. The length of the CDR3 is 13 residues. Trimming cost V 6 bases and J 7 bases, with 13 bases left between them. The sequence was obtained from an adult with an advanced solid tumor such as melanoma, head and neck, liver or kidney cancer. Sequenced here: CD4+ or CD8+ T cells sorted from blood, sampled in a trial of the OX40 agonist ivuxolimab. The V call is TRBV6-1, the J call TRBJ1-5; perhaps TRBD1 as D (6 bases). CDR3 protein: CASSRQARQPQHF. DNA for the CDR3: TGTGCCAGCAGCCGACAGGCGCGACAGCCCCAGCATTTT.